The 6 T cell receptor beta chains reported below all come from one sample, sequenced in a study of response to subunit inactivated influenza vaccine. Via MiXCR, TCRdb re-called the RT-PCR reads, giving one row per CDR3 protein. The repertoire holds 400,000 to 650,000 distinct CDR3 sequences, around 7.7% seen once, with around 14% in the top ten. The sample consisted of PBMCs from blood, taken 23 months after vaccination. The receptor source for this set is a man aged 45-69 years who received an inactivated influenza vaccine.

The chain joins TRBV7-2 to TRBJ2-7; D is ambiguous. This CDR3 is 14 amino acids long. CDR1 is SGHTA, CDR2 FQGNSA, per germline. The V gene lost 0 bases and the J gene lost 6 bases, with 12 bases spanning the gap. The CDR3 is CASSLAGDRTEQYF. CDR3 DNA sequence: TGTGCCAGCAGCTTAGCGGGTGACCGAACCGAGCAGTACTTC.

This chain connects TRBV7-8 to TRBJ2-2; D gene ambiguous. This CDR3 is built from 15 residues. The V and J ends lost 5 bases and 2 bases respectively, with 12 bases between them. Germline V CDR1 and CDR2: SGHVS, FQNEAQ. CDR3 nucleotides: TGTGCCAGCAGCCGGGTCCCCTCTAACACCGGGGAGCTGTTTTTT. Its protein is CASSRVPSNTGELFF.

The V gene is TRBV2, the J gene TRBJ1-1; possible D gene TRBD1, 6 bases. The V end was cut by 7 bases, the J end by 1 base, with 16 bases between. The CDR3 has 15 amino acids. Germline V gives CDR1 SNHLY, CDR2 FYNNEI. In DNA, the CDR3 is TGTGCCAGCATTAAACAGGGCCTTACGAACACTGAAGCTTTCTTT. Encoded protein: CASIKQGLTNTEAFF.

At least ten counts were recorded for this clonotype. V gene TRBV7-9 combines with J gene TRBJ1-5; D not certain. CDR1 SEHNR and CDR2 FQNEAQ come from the germline V gene (reference sequence). V lost 2 bases and J lost 1, with 0 bases in between. CDR3 length: 12 amino acids. The CDR3 DNA reads TGTGCCAGCAGCTTAAGCAATCAGCCCCAGCATTTT. This encodes CASSLSNQPQHF.

V gene TRBV20-1 combines with J gene TRBJ1-1; no firm D call. Trimming shortened V by 3 bases and J by 2 bases, and 13 bases separated the two germline ends. CDR1 is DFQATT, CDR2 SNEGSKA, per germline (reference sequence). The CDR3 consists of 14 residues. DNA of the CDR3: TGCAGTGCTAGGGACGGACGGACCAACACTGAAGCTTTCTTT. Protein sequence: CSARDGRTNTEAFF.

On this clonotype itself: The junction differs from germline at one of its ends, possibly a read error. This chain joins TRBV4-3 and TRBJ2-3, with unresolved D. CDR1 LGHNA and CDR2 YSLEER come from the germline V gene. CDR3 length equals 15 residues. The DNA of the CDR3 is TGCGCCAGCAGCCAAGATTACACAAGCACACATACGCAGTATTTT. This sequence encodes CASSQDYTSTHTQYF.